The sequence of this T cell receptor beta chain was determined in a study of T-cell memory formation after mild COVID-19. Trimming shortened V by 4 bases and J by 7 bases, and 17 bases separated the two germline ends. From germline, CDR1 is MNHEY and CDR2 SMNVEV (reference sequence). The CDR3 is 15 residues long. One entry per CDR3 protein, called by TCRdb with MiXCR from the 5' RACE reads. This sample yields 530,000 or so distinct CDR3 sequences, of which roughly a sixth are seen a single time; around 7.8% belongs to the top ten. Material for sequencing was PBMCs or a T cell subset sorted from them (not recorded which). This TCR came from an adult woman who had mild COVID-19 (a few samples of this study predate the infection). Cell type and time point are not known. The chain is built from TRBV27 and TRBJ2-1; D not resolved. CDR3 residues: CASSSRPSFGNEQFF. The CDR3 region has the DNA TGTGCCAGCAGTTCCAGACCGTCATTCGGAAATGAGCAGTTCTTC.